These T cell receptor beta chains were read from a single sample in a study of blood T cell repertoires in COVID-19. Data came from immunoSEQ multiplex PCR; TCRdb stores just in-frame clones and leaves some out. The profile shows almost 200,000 clones, 85% to 90% of them singletons. What was sequenced was peripheral blood. These receptors were obtained from a woman in her 70s with acute or convalescent COVID-19. Each CDR3 is given with its conserved first and last residue. A D gene is named only where the DNA matches it firmly. Clone sizes are given selectively: once, few, many, or a class where the clone is expanded.

size: .
length: 14
J: TRBJ2-1
V: TRBV7-9
D: TRBD1
CDR3: CASRTTGAKNEQFF
DNA: TGTGCCAGCAGAACAACAGGGGCTAAAAATGAGCAGTTCTTC

size: .
length: 11
J: TRBJ2-2
V: TRBV10-3
D: .
CDR3: CAISAGGELFF
DNA: TGTGCCATCAGTGCAGGGGGGGAGCTGTTTTTT

size: .
length: 15
J: TRBJ2-3
V: TRBV7-9
D: .
CDR3: CASSLVRRDPDTQYF
DNA: TGTGCCAGCAGCTTAGTCAGGAGGGACCCAGATACGCAGTATTTT

size: .
length: 15
J: TRBJ1-3
V: TRBV7-4
D: .
CDR3: CASTLKQGKGNTIYF
DNA: TGTGCCAGCACCTTAAAGCAGGGAAAAGGAAACACCATATATTTT

size: .
length: 14
J: TRBJ1-3
V: TRBV7-9
D: .
CDR3: CASSFPGSGNTIYF
DNA: TGTGCCAGCAGCTTCCCCGGGTCTGGAAACACCATATATTTT

size: .
length: 15
J: TRBJ2-2
V: TRBV10-1
D: TRBD1
CDR3: CASRADRGNTGELFF
DNA: TGCGCCAGCAGGGCGGACAGGGGAAACACCGGGGAGCTGTTTTTT

size: .
length: 13
J: TRBJ1-2
V: TRBV15
D: .
CDR3: CATSRGTHQGYTF
DNA: TGTGCCACCAGCAGGGGGACTCACCAGGGCTACACCTTC

size: .
length: 14
J: TRBJ2-7
V: TRBV15
D: TRBD1
CDR3: CATSRTGDSYEQYF
DNA: TGTGCCACCAGCAGGACAGGGGATTCCTACGAGCAGTACTTC

size: .
length: 15
J: TRBJ1-2
V: TRBV19
D: .
CDR3: CASSTTGPGEGGYTF
DNA: TGTGCCAGTAGTACGACCGGACCGGGGGAGGGTGGCTACACCTTC

size: .
length: 13
J: TRBJ1-1
V: TRBV27
D: .
CDR3: CASSLRGVTEAFF
DNA: TGTGCCAGCAGTTTACGGGGAGTCACTGAAGCTTTCTTT

size: few
length: 13
J: TRBJ1-2
V: TRBV10-1
D: .
CDR3: CASSFSKSYGYTF
DNA: TGCGCCAGCAGTTTCAGTAAATCCTATGGCTACACCTTC

size: .
length: 15
J: TRBJ2-7
V: TRBV9
D: TRBD1
CDR3: CASSFRTGSSDEQYF
DNA: TGTGCCAGCAGCTTTCGGACAGGGTCAAGCGACGAGCAGTACTTC

size: .
length: 17
J: TRBJ2-2
V: TRBV7-9
D: TRBD2
CDR3: CASSFLTSPPNTGELFF
DNA: TGTGCCAGCAGCTTTTTGACTAGCCCACCAAACACCGGGGAGCTGTTTTTT

size: .
length: 13
J: TRBJ2-3
V: TRBV12-3/TRBV12-4
D: .
CDR3: CASSSGGTDTQYF
DNA: TGTGCCAGCAGCTCAGGGGGCACAGATACGCAGTATTTT

size: .
length: 14
J: TRBJ2-5
V: TRBV5-1
D: .
CDR3: CASSPLGPQETQYF
DNA: TGCGCCAGCAGCCCTTTGGGGCCCCAAGAGACCCAGTACTTC

size: .
length: 15
J: TRBJ1-4
V: TRBV24-1
D: TRBD1
CDR3: CATSDFGQGREKLFF
DNA: TGTGCCACCAGTGATTTTGGACAGGGGCGTGAAAAACTGTTTTTT

size: .
length: 13
J: TRBJ1-5
V: TRBV3-1/TRBV3-2
D: .
CDR3: CASSQIGSSGLHF
DNA: TGTGCCAGCAGCCAAATAGGTAGCTCAGGGCTTCATTTT

size: few
length: 11
J: TRBJ2-4
V: TRBV29-1
D: .
CDR3: CSTKGENIQYF
DNA: TGCTCCACAAAAGGGGAAAACATTCAGTACTTC

size: .
length: 15
J: TRBJ1-1
V: TRBV4-2
D: .
CDR3: CASSQTDRLNTEAFF
DNA: TGTGCCAGCAGCCAAACCGACAGGTTGAACACTGAAGCTTTCTTT

size: .
length: 16
J: TRBJ1-5
V: TRBV5-5
D: .
CDR3: CASSLWPGNSNQPQHF
DNA: TGTGCCAGCAGCTTGTGGCCAGGCAATAGCAATCAGCCCCAGCATTTT

size: once
length: 13
J: TRBJ2-7
V: TRBV10-3
D: TRBD2
CDR3: CASLGRASYEQYF
DNA: TGTGCCAGCCTCGGGAGGGCCTCCTACGAGCAGTACTTC

size: .
length: 13
J: TRBJ1-2
V: TRBV19
D: TRBD1
CDR3: CASSPGQGGGYTF
DNA: TGTGCCAGTAGTCCGGGACAGGGAGGAGGCTACACCTTC

size: few
length: 14
J: TRBJ2-5
V: TRBV19
D: .
CDR3: CASSIDRGGETQYF
DNA: TGTGCCAGTAGTATAGACAGGGGCGGGGAGACCCAGTACTTC

size: few
length: 18
J: TRBJ1-1
V: TRBV4-2
D: TRBD1
CDR3: CASSQEFVTGGGLGKAFF
DNA: TGTGCCAGCAGCCAAGAATTCGTGACAGGGGGCGGACTCGGGAAAGCTTTCTTT

size: .
length: 13
J: TRBJ2-7
V: TRBV29-1
D: TRBD2
CDR3: CSVELGRGSEQYF
DNA: TGCAGCGTTGAGTTGGGGAGGGGAAGCGAGCAGTACTTC

size: .
length: 15
J: TRBJ1-4
V: TRBV6-5
D: TRBD1
CDR3: CASSTGTGYNEKLFF
DNA: TGTGCCAGCAGTACCGGGACAGGGTATAATGAAAAACTGTTTTTT

size: once
length: 13
J: TRBJ2-5
V: TRBV19
D: TRBD1
CDR3: CASRVQGTQTQYF
DNA: TGTGCCAGTAGAGTACAGGGGACACAGACCCAGTACTTC

size: .
length: 17
J: TRBJ1-4
V: TRBV15
D: .
CDR3: CATSRDLAGSGHEKLFF
DNA: TGTGCCACCAGCAGAGATCTGGCGGGGTCAGGGCATGAAAAACTGTTTTTT

size: once
length: 12
J: TRBJ1-1
V: TRBV6-5
D: .
CDR3: CASGIPSGEGFF
DNA: TGTGCCAGCGGGATACCATCAGGGGAGGGTTTCTTT

size: .
length: 14
J: TRBJ1-3
V: TRBV7-2
D: .
CDR3: CASSPGGLGNTIYF
DNA: TGTGCCAGCAGCCCCGGGGGGCTTGGAAACACCATATATTTT

size: .
length: 13
J: TRBJ1-4
V: TRBV29-1
D: TRBD1
CDR3: CSVPGTANEKLFF
DNA: TGCAGCGTCCCCGGGACAGCGAATGAAAAACTGTTTTTT

size: .
length: 15
J: TRBJ1-6
V: TRBV18
D: TRBD1
CDR3: CASSPETGPGSPLHF
DNA: TGTGCCAGCTCACCGGAGACAGGGCCTGGGTCACCCCTCCACTTT

size: .
length: 15
J: TRBJ1-1
V: TRBV28
D: TRBD1
CDR3: CASSFSTGRNTEAFF
DNA: TGTGCCAGCAGTTTTTCGACAGGGAGGAACACTGAAGCTTTCTTT

size: .
length: 15
J: TRBJ1-6
V: TRBV19
D: .
CDR3: CASTRSTSYNSPLHF
DNA: TGTGCCAGTACCAGATCGACATCCTATAATTCACCCCTCCACTTT

size: .
length: 12
J: TRBJ1-5
V: TRBV12-3/TRBV12-4
D: .
CDR3: CASSFHQQPQHF
DNA: TGTGCCAGCAGTTTCCATCAACAGCCCCAGCATTTT

size: .
length: 15
J: TRBJ1-2
V: TRBV14
D: .
CDR3: CASSQDLAAPRGYTF
DNA: TGTGCCAGCAGCCAAGATCTGGCGGCGCCCCGCGGCTACACCTTC

size: .
length: 14
J: TRBJ1-4
V: TRBV6-5
D: TRBD1
CDR3: CASSRGQGNEKLFF
DNA: TGTGCCAGCAGCCGGGGACAGGGCAACGAAAAACTGTTTTTT

size: .
length: 17
J: TRBJ2-7
V: TRBV9
D: .
CDR3: CASSVGGGGASSYEQYF
DNA: TGTGCCAGCAGCGTAGGGGGTGGCGGGGCGAGCTCCTACGAGCAGTACTTC

size: .
length: 16
J: TRBJ2-2
V: TRBV9
D: TRBD2
CDR3: CASSVAAGVNTGELFF
DNA: TGTGCCAGCAGCGTAGCAGCGGGAGTGAACACCGGGGAGCTGTTTTTT

size: .
length: 16
J: TRBJ2-7
V: TRBV21-1
D: .
CDR3: CASSKAGLAGTYEQYF
DNA: TGTGCCAGCAGCAAAGCCGGGCTAGCGGGCACCTACGAGCAGTACTTC

size: once
length: 16
J: TRBJ2-3
V: TRBV5-6
D: .
CDR3: CASRAGPSLLADTQYF
DNA: TGTGCCAGCAGGGCGGGACCCTCTCTCCTTGCAGATACGCAGTATTTT

size: .
length: 13
J: TRBJ1-2
V: TRBV10-3
D: TRBD1
CDR3: CAINGDREGGYTF
DNA: TGTGCCATCAACGGGGACAGAGAAGGTGGCTACACCTTC

size: once
length: 15
J: TRBJ2-2
V: TRBV19
D: .
CDR3: CASSTQGRVTGELFF
DNA: TGTGCCAGTAGTACCCAGGGGCGGGTCACCGGGGAGCTGTTTTTT

size: .
length: 13
J: TRBJ2-2
V: TRBV14
D: TRBD1
CDR3: CASRRGGSGELFF
DNA: TGTGCCAGCCGGAGAGGGGGCAGCGGGGAGCTGTTTTTT

size: .
length: 16
J: TRBJ2-3
V: TRBV28
D: TRBD2
CDR3: CASSSPGSGRTDTQYF
DNA: TGTGCCAGCAGTTCCCCGGGGAGCGGGAGAACAGATACGCAGTATTTT

size: .
length: 17
J: TRBJ2-3
V: TRBV10-3
D: TRBD2
CDR3: CAISRILAGGRTDTQYF
DNA: TGTGCCATCAGTCGGATTCTAGCGGGAGGACGGACAGATACGCAGTATTTT

size: .
length: 17
J: TRBJ1-5
V: TRBV6-2/TRBV6-3
D: TRBD1
CDR3: CASSSRTGARRNQPQHF
DNA: TGTGCCAGCAGTTCCAGGACAGGGGCTCGTCGCAATCAGCCCCAGCATTTT

size: .
length: 15
J: TRBJ2-3
V: TRBV2
D: .
CDR3: CASSEARGFADTQYF
DNA: TGTGCCAGCAGTGAAGCGCGGGGATTCGCAGATACGCAGTATTTT